This T cell receptor beta chain was identified during a study of molecular identifiers for immune sequencing clone quantification. The V end was cut by 4 bases, the J end by 4 bases, with 21 bases between. The CDR3 sequence is 17 residues long. Germline CDR1 reads MDHEN; CDR2 reads SYDVKM. Concerning this clonotype itself: A much larger clone lies a single base off, so this may be a read error.

Each CDR3 protein is one row after TCRdb ran MiXCR on the PCR reads. The sample yields around 470,000 distinct CDR3 sequences, over 20% seen once. J is TRBJ2-3 and V is TRBV28; D is tentatively TRBD1 or TRBD2 (5 bases each). Sequenced input: naive CD8+ T cells from blood, with Jurkat cell RNA spiked in. Subset denoted: FACS-sorted CD8+CD4-CCR7+CD45RA+ naive T cells. This TCR derives from a human donor in good health. Some libraries in this study had Jurkat cell RNA spiked in. CDR3 protein: CASSSPGTIGRADTQYF. DNA of the CDR3: TGTGCCAGCAGTTCCCCCGGGACGATAGGGCGCGCAGATACGCAGTATTTT.